The clone carrying this T cell receptor (beta chain) was counted a single time. Its target is not known. The sample belongs to a study of OX40 agonist ivuxolimab in advanced cancers. Study at large: The drug used for patients, ivuxolimab, was an agonistic anti-OX40 (CD134) antibody. Study outcomes and limitations: Averaging showed that CD8+ T cells had more expanded clones than CD4+ did.

The table came from immunoSEQ multiplex PCR; TCRdb's copy has only in-frame clones and leaves some out. The sample has under 80,000 clones; approximately 95% are singletons. Blood specimens came from baseline, cycle 4 day 1, and cycle 7 day 1. Losses at the gene ends were 1 base for V and 0 bases for J; bases not matched to a gene: 9. The length of the CDR3 is 20 residues. CDR1 and CDR2 from the germline V gene are LNHNV and YYDKDF (reference sequence). V is TRBV15 and J is TRBJ2-6; 10 bases are shared with TRBD1. The source material was CD4+ or CD8+ T cells sorted from blood, sampled in a trial of the OX40 agonist ivuxolimab. The receptor was derived from an adult with an advanced solid tumor such as melanoma, head and neck, liver or kidney cancer. CDR3: CATSRGGQGLSSSGANVLTF. CDR3 in DNA: TGTGCCACCAGCAGAGGGGGACAGGGGTTGTCTAGCTCTGGGGCCAACGTCCTGACTTTC.